A selection of T cell receptor beta chains follows, all from one sample in a study of blood T cell repertoires in COVID-19. The method was immunoSEQ multiplex PCR; TCRdb's version includes in-frame clones alone and lacks a portion of them. The sample includes tens of thousands of clones, 82% of them seen just once. The specimen sequenced was peripheral blood. These receptors were obtained from a woman over 75 with acute or convalescent COVID-19. Each CDR3 is given with its conserved first and last residue. A D gene is named only where the DNA matches it firmly. Size tells how often a clone was seen (once, few, many) or the class of an expanded clone, and some rows leave it out.

D gene: -
V gene: TRBV28
J gene: TRBJ2-7
clone size: -
CDR3 DNA: TGTGCCAGCCGCCCCCAGGGCTACGAGCAGTACTTC
CDR3 protein: CASRPQGYEQYF

D gene: -
V gene: TRBV6-2/TRBV6-3
J gene: TRBJ2-7
clone size: -
CDR3 DNA: TGTGCCAGCAGTTCCCTCTCCTACGAGCAGTACTTC
CDR3 protein: CASSSLSYEQYF

D gene: -
V gene: TRBV10-1
J gene: TRBJ2-2
clone size: -
CDR3 DNA: TGCGCCAGCAGTGAGGTAGCCGGGGTCGGCGGGGAGCTGTTTTTT
CDR3 protein: CASSEVAGVGGELFF

D gene: TRBD1
V gene: TRBV27
J gene: TRBJ1-1
clone size: -
CDR3 DNA: TGTGCCAGCAGTTCACAGGGGAGGAACACTGAAGCTTTCTTT
CDR3 protein: CASSSQGRNTEAFF

D gene: TRBD1
V gene: TRBV27
J gene: TRBJ1-6
clone size: -
CDR3 DNA: TGTGCCAGCAGTTCAAACACAGGGGGCAAGGGTTCACCCCTCCACTTT
CDR3 protein: CASSSNTGGKGSPLHF

D gene: TRBD2
V gene: TRBV27
J gene: TRBJ2-7
clone size: -
CDR3 DNA: TGTGCCAGCAGTTCGGCAGGGAATAGCGGGGTCCACGAGCAGTACTTC
CDR3 protein: CASSSAGNSGVHEQYF

D gene: -
V gene: TRBV29-1
J gene: TRBJ2-7
clone size: -
CDR3 DNA: TGCAGCGTGGCTGGGGGGACCCCCTACGAGCAGTACTTC
CDR3 protein: CSVAGGTPYEQYF

D gene: TRBD2
V gene: TRBV5-1
J gene: TRBJ2-7
clone size: -
CDR3 DNA: TGCGCCAGCAGCGTGACTAGCGGAGGTTACTACGAGCAGTACTTC
CDR3 protein: CASSVTSGGYYEQYF

D gene: TRBD1
V gene: TRBV5-6
J gene: TRBJ2-7
clone size: -
CDR3 DNA: TGTGCCAGCAGCATGACAGGGCTCGTCCCCTACGAGCAGTACTTC
CDR3 protein: CASSMTGLVPYEQYF

D gene: TRBD1
V gene: TRBV19
J gene: TRBJ1-4
clone size: -
CDR3 DNA: TGTGCCAGTGGGACAGCCTCGTTCGTACATGAAAAACTGTTTTTT
CDR3 protein: CASGTASFVHEKLFF

D gene: -
V gene: TRBV7-3
J gene: TRBJ2-1
clone size: -
CDR3 DNA: TGTGCCAGCAGCACGCGGGATATGGATGAGCAGTTCTTC
CDR3 protein: CASSTRDMDEQFF

D gene: TRBD1
V gene: TRBV6-5
J gene: TRBJ1-1
clone size: -
CDR3 DNA: TGTGCCAGCAGTTACACGGGACAGGGGCCGAACACTGAAGCTTTCTTT
CDR3 protein: CASSYTGQGPNTEAFF

D gene: -
V gene: TRBV21-1
J gene: TRBJ2-2
clone size: few
CDR3 DNA: TGTGCCAGCAGCATGAAGAGGGACAGGGGGCCGGGGGAGCTGTTTTTT
CDR3 protein: CASSMKRDRGPGELFF

D gene: -
V gene: TRBV3-1/TRBV3-2
J gene: TRBJ2-7
clone size: -
CDR3 DNA: TGTGCCAGCAGCCAAATACAGGGGAGGGAGCAGTACTTC
CDR3 protein: CASSQIQGREQYF

D gene: TRBD1
V gene: TRBV6-5
J gene: TRBJ1-6
clone size: -
CDR3 DNA: TGTGCCAGCAGCGGCTGGGACAGGGGTTCACCCCTCCACTTT
CDR3 protein: CASSGWDRGSPLHF

D gene: -
V gene: TRBV3-1/TRBV3-2
J gene: TRBJ2-7
clone size: -
CDR3 DNA: TGTGCCAGCAGCCACGACTGGGGGGCGGGAGTTAGCTCCTACGAGCAGTACTTC
CDR3 protein: CASSHDWGAGVSSYEQYF

D gene: -
V gene: TRBV2
J gene: TRBJ2-2
clone size: -
CDR3 DNA: TGTGCCAGCAGAACGGAGACCACCGGGGAGCTGTTTTTT
CDR3 protein: CASRTETTGELFF

D gene: -
V gene: TRBV21-1
J gene: TRBJ2-2
clone size: once
CDR3 DNA: TGTGCCAGCAGCAAAGGCCCACAACGGACTAGCGGGAGGAGGGAGCTGTTTTTT
CDR3 protein: CASSKGPQRTSGRRELFF

D gene: -
V gene: TRBV19
J gene: TRBJ1-1
clone size: -
CDR3 DNA: TGTGCCAGTAGTTACGACAGCCTTAACACTGAAGCTTTCTTT
CDR3 protein: CASSYDSLNTEAFF

D gene: -
V gene: TRBV29-1
J gene: TRBJ1-2
clone size: -
CDR3 DNA: TGCAGCGTTGGCGGCAGTAACTATGGCTACACCTTC
CDR3 protein: CSVGGSNYGYTF

D gene: TRBD2
V gene: TRBV6-1
J gene: TRBJ2-7
clone size: -
CDR3 DNA: TGTGCCAGCAGTGAAGCCGGGGGGACTAGCGGGAGGGCCGGTTACTTC
CDR3 protein: CASSEAGGTSGRAGYF

D gene: TRBD2
V gene: TRBV12-5
J gene: TRBJ2-3
clone size: -
CDR3 DNA: TGTGCTAGTGGTTTGGGTTCTAGCGGGGTGGACACAGATACGCAGTATTTT
CDR3 protein: CASGLGSSGVDTDTQYF